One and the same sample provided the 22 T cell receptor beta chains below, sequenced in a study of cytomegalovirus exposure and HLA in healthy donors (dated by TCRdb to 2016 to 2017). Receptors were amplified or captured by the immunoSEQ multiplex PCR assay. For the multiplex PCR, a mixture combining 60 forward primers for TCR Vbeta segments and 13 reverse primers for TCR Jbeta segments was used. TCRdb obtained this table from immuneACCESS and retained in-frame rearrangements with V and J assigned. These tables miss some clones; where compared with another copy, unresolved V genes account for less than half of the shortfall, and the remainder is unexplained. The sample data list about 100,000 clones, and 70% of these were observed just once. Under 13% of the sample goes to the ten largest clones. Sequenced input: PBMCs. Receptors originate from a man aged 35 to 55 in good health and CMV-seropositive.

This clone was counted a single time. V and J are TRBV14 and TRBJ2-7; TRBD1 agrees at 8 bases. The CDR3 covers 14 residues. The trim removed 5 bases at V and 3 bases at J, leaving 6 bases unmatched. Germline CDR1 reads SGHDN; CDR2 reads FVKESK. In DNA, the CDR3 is TGTGCCAGCAGCTCTCGGACAGGGTTCTACGAGCAGTACTTC. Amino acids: CASSSRTGFYEQYF.

This CDR3 reads CASSERGQGARGEQYV. The DNA of the CDR3 is TGTGCCAGCAGTGAAAGGGGACAGGGGGCGCGGGGCGAGCAGTACGTC. The chain has TRBV2 and TRBJ2-7; 12 positions match TRBD1. CDR1 SNHLY and CDR2 FYNNEI come from the germline V gene. The ends lost 2 bases at V and 6 bases at J; junction bases unmatched: 8. This CDR3 is built from 16 residues.

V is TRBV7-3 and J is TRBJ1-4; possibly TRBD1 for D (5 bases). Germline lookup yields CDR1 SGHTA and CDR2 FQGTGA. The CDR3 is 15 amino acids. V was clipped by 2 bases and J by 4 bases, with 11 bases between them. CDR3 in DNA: TGTGCCAGCAGCTTATCTGCGGGGGATAATGAAAAACTGTTTTTT. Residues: CASSLSAGDNEKLFF.

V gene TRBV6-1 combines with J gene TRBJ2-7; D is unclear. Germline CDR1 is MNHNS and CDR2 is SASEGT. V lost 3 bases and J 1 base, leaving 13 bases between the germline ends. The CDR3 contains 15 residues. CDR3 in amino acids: CASSDPLMVSYEQYV. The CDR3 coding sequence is TGTGCCAGCAGTGACCCACTAATGGTTTCCTACGAGCAGTACGTC.

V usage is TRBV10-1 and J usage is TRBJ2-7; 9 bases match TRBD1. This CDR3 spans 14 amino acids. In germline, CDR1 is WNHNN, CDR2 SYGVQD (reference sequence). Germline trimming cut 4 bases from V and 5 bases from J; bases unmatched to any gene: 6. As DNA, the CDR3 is TGCGCCAGCAGTGCTCGGGACAGGGTGGACGAGCAGTACTTC. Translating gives CASSARDRVDEQYF.

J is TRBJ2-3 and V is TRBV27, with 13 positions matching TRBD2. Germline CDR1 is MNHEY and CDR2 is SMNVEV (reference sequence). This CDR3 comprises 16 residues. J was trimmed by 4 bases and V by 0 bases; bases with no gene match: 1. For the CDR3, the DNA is TGTGCCAGCAGTTTATCGACTAGCGGGAGGCCAGATACGCAGTATTTT. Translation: CASSLSTSGRPDTQYF.

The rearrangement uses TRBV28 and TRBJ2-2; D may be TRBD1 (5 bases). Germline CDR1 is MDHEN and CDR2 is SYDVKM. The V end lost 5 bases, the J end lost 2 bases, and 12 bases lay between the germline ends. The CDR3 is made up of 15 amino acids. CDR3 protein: CASSPIQGNTGELFF. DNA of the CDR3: TGTGCCAGCAGTCCAATTCAGGGTAACACCGGGGAGCTGTTTTTT.

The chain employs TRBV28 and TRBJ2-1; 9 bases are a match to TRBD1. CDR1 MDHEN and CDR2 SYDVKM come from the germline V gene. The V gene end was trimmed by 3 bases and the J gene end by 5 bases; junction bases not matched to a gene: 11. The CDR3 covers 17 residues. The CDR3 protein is CASSFDRGSRTNNEQFF. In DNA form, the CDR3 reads TGTGCCAGCAGTTTTGACAGGGGGAGCCGAACAAACAATGAGCAGTTCTTC.

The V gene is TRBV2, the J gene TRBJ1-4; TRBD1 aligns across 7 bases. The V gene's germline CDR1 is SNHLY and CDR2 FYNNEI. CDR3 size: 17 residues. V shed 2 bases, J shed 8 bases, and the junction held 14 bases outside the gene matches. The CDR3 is CASSESPLQGRREKLFF. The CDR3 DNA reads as TGTGCCAGCAGTGAAAGCCCCCTACAGGGGAGGAGGGAAAAACTGTTTTTT.

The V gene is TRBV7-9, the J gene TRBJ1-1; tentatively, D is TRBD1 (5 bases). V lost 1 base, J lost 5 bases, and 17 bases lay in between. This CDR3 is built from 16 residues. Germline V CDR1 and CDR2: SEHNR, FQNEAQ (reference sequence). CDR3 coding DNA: TGTGCCAGCAGCTTAGGTGGGGGGGACCCCAAGACTGAAGCTTTCTTT. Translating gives CASSLGGGDPKTEAFF.

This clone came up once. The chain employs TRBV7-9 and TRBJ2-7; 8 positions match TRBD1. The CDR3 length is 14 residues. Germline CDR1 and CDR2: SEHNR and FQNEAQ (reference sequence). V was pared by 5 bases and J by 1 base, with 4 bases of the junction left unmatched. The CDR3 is CASSPRTGSYEQYF. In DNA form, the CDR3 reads TGTGCCAGCAGCCCACGGACAGGGTCCTACGAGCAGTACTTC.

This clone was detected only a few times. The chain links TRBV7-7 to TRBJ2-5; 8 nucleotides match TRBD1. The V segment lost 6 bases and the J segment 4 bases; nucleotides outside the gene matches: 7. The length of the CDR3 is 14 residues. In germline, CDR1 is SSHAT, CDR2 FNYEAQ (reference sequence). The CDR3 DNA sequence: TGTGCCAGCAGTTTTAGCGACAGGGGAGAGACCCAGTACTTC. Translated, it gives CASSFSDRGETQYF.

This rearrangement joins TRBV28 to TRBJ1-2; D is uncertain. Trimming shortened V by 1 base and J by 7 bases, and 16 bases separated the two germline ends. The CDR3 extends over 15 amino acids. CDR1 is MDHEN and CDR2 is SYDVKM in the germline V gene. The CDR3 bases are TGTGCCAGCAGTTTATCCGGAGGGCCGAGCATTGGCTACACCTTC. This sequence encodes CASSLSGGPSIGYTF.

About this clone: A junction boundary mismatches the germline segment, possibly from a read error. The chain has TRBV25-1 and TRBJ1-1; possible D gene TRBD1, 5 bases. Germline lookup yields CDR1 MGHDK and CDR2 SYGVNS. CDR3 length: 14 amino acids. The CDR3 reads CASSEYGGNPEAFF. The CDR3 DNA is TGTGCCAGCAGTGAATATGGGGGGAACCCTGAAGCTTTCTTT.

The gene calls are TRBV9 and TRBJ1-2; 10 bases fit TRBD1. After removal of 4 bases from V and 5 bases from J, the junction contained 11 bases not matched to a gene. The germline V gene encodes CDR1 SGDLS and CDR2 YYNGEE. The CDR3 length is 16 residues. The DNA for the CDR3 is TGTGCCAGCAGCTTTCTCCCCGGGACAGGGGAATATGGCTACACCTTC. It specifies CASSFLPGTGEYGYTF.

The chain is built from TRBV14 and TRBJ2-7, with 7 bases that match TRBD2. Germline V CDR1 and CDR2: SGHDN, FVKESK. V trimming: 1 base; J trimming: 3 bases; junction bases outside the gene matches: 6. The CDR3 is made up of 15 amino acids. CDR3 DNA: TGTGCCAGCAGCCAAGGCCTCGGGGAGGGCTACGAGCAGTACTTC. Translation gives CASSQGLGEGYEQYF.

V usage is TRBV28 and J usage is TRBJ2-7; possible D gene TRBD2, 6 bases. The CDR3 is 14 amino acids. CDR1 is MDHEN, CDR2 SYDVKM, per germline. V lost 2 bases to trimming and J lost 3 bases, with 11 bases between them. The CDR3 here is CASSLGDSHYEQYF. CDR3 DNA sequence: TGTGCCAGCAGTTTAGGGGACTCGCACTACGAGCAGTACTTC.

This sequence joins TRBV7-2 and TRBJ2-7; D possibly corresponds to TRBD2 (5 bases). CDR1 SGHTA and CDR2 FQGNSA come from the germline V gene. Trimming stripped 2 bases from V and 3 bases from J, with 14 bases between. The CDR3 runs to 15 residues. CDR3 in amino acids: CASSLSYEGRYEQYF. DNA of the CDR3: TGTGCCAGCAGCTTAAGCTATGAGGGCCGCTACGAGCAGTACTTC.

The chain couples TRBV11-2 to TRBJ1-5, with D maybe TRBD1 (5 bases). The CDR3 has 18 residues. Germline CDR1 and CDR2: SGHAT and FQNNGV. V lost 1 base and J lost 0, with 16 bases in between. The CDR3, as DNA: TGTGCCAGCAGCTTAGGGCAGGGAAAAAAGGGTAGCAATCAGCCCCAGCATTTT. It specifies CASSLGQGKKGSNQPQHF.

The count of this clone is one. CDR3 sequence: CASSTAPGQANEQYV. The CDR3 DNA sequence: TGTGCCAGCAGCACAGCCCCGGGACAGGCTAACGAGCAGTACGTC. The chain has TRBV7-2 and TRBJ2-7; 8 bases map to TRBD1. Germline-derived CDR1 and CDR2 are SGHTA and FQGNSA. The ends lost 5 bases at V and 5 bases at J; junction bases unmatched: 11. CDR3 length equals 15 residues.

In DNA, the CDR3 is TGTGCCAGTAGTAGCTTCGGAGGGGAGCCCCAGCATTTT. Translated: CASSSFGGEPQHF. The V and J genes are TRBV19 and TRBJ1-5, with D possibly TRBD1 on 5 matching bases. V was shortened by 4 bases and J by 8 bases, with 12 bases between the two germline ends. This CDR3 region has 13 residues. From germline, CDR1 is LNHDA and CDR2 SQIVND (reference sequence).

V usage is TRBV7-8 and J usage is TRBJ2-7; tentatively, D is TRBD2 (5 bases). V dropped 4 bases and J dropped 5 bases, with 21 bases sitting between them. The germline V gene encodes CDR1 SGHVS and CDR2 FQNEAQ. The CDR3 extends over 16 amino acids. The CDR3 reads CASSYYTGNPKDEQYF. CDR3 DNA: TGTGCCAGCAGCTACTATACCGGGAACCCGAAGGACGAGCAGTACTTC. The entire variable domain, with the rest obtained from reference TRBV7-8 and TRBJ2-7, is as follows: GAGVSQSPRYKVAKRGQDVALRCDPISGHVSLFWYQQALGQGPEFLTYFQNEAQLDKSGLPSDRFFAERPEGSVSTLKIQRTQQEDSAVYLCASSYYTGNPKDEQYFGPGTRLTVT.